This T cell receptor beta chain comes out of a study of T cell responses to AZD1222 COVID-19 vaccine. Study-level background: Pooling of second doses given at about 4 or about 12 weeks was done.

General study results and limits: Donors were chiefly white British, with a greater number of females, and clonal diversity was perhaps underestimated. Unmutated variant regions reportedly attract nearly half of all spike-specific TCRs. At 160-218 and 743-854, vaccine-associated CD4 TCRs were dominant, and they spanned spike.

This CDR3 comprises 15 residues. Germline assignment: CDR1 SNHLY and CDR2 FYNNEI. V lost 3 bases, J lost 6 bases, and 4 bases stayed unmatched. Sequenced by immunoSEQ multiplex PCR; TCRdb stores in-frame clones only, minus some. The sample lists about 34,000 clones; approximately 88% were seen once. This clone is a singleton in its sample. Antigen unknown. The chain couples TRBV2 to TRBJ2-1, with 11 bases fitting TRBD2. Sequencing used peripheral blood, obtained on day 0 of AZD1222 vaccination. The sequence was obtained from an adult in good health. The CDR3 nucleotides read TGTGCCAGCAGTGAGGGACTAGCGGATCTCAATGAGCAGTTCTTC. Translation gives CASSEGLADLNEQFF.